Below, 19 T cell receptor beta chains from the same sample are listed, as sequenced in a study of blood T cell repertoires in COVID-19. The assay was immunoSEQ multiplex PCR, and TCRdb's table has in-frame clones only and misses some. The table includes fewer than 200,000 clones, 88% detected once. The sample taken for sequencing was peripheral blood. The receptors were gathered from a man aged 35 to 55 with active or convalescent COVID-19.

This clone has more than one count but fewer than ten. The rearrangement uses TRBV7-8 and TRBJ2-1; 7 positions match TRBD2. This CDR3 is 15 amino acids long. J was trimmed by 0 bases and V by 5 bases; bases with no gene match: 4. Per germline, CDR1 SGHVS and CDR2 FQNEAQ. CDR3 loop: CASSASGSSYNEQFF. The CDR3 DNA reads TGTGCCAGCAGCGCTAGCGGTAGCTCCTACAATGAGCAGTTCTTC. Supplemented by reference TRBV7-8 and TRBJ2-1, the full variable domain reads GAGVSQSPRYKVAKRGQDVALRCDPISGHVSLFWYQQALGQGPEFLTYFQNEAQLDKSGLPSDRFFAERPEGSVSTLKIQRTQQEDSAVYLCASSASGSSYNEQFFGPGTRLTVL.

The rearrangement joins TRBV10-1 to TRBJ1-1; 8 bases line up with TRBD1. This CDR3 comprises 14 residues. Trimming at V came to 2 bases and at J to 5 bases, leaving 4 bases not matched to a gene. Germline CDR1 and CDR2: WNHNN and SYGVQD (reference sequence). Here the CDR3 reads CASSEAGGRTEAFF. Written as DNA, the CDR3 is TGCGCCAGCAGTGAGGCAGGGGGCAGGACTGAAGCTTTCTTT.

This chain connects TRBV4-2 to TRBJ2-1; possibly TRBD1 for D (6 bases). Germline V gene lookup returns CDR1 LGHNA and CDR2 YNFKEQ. Trimming removed 2 bases from V and 9 bases from J, with 14 bases in between. The CDR3 is made up of 14 amino acids. This CDR3 reads CASSQSQGSSEQFF. DNA of the CDR3: TGTGCCAGCAGCCAATCACAGGGATCTAGTGAGCAGTTCTTC.

The chain has TRBV28 and TRBJ1-2, with 8 bases lining up with TRBD1. The J segment lost 3 bases and the V segment lost 4 bases, leaving 10 bases of the junction unmatched. Germline CDR1 is MDHEN and CDR2 is SYDVKM. The CDR3 sequence is 16 residues long. The CDR3 protein is CASSSQGGIQDYGYTF. The DNA of the CDR3 is TGTGCCAGCAGTTCACAGGGGGGCATCCAGGACTATGGCTACACCTTC.

This clone was observed a handful of times. The V gene is TRBV5-5, the J gene TRBJ2-2, with TRBD1 as a possible D gene (5 bases). V was clipped by 0 bases and J by 4 bases, with 16 bases between them. The CDR3 contains 17 residues. Germline V gene sequence: CDR1 SGHKS, CDR2 YYEKEE (reference sequence). CDR3 DNA sequence: TGTGCCAGCAGCTTGGCGGATGGGGCCCCGGGCACCGGGGAGCTGTTTTTT. Amino acid sequence: CASSLADGAPGTGELFF. Filled out from reference TRBV5-5 and TRBJ2-2, the complete variable domain reads DAGVTQSPTHLIKTRGQQVTLRCSPISGHKSVSWYQQVLGQGPQFIFQYYEKEERGRGNFPDRFSARQFPNYSSELNVNALLLGDSALYLCASSLADGAPGTGELFFGEGSRLTVL.

CDR3 nucleotides: TGCGCCAGCAGTAAGCAGGGAACAGATACGCAGTATTTT. This codes for CASSKQGTDTQYF. The chain has TRBV5-1 and TRBJ2-3; D perhaps matches TRBD1 (5 bases). CDR1 and CDR2 from the germline V gene are SGHRS and YFSETQ. The CDR3 covers 13 residues. Trimming left V 5 bases short and J 3 bases short, with 10 bases between.

This clone was seen a few times. The J gene is TRBJ1-2, the V gene TRBV2, with D tentatively TRBD1 (5 bases). Per the germline V gene, CDR1 is SNHLY and CDR2 is FYNNEI. The CDR3 runs to 14 residues. Trimming took 6 bases from V and 1 from J, leaving 12 bases between them. This chain's CDR3 is CASSQGRLNYGYTF. CDR3 in DNA: TGTGCCAGCAGCCAGGGCCGCCTTAACTATGGCTACACCTTC.

V usage is TRBV30 and J usage is TRBJ1-1, with D possibly being TRBD1 (5 bases). CDR1 is GTSNPN and CDR2 is SVGIG in the germline V gene (reference sequence). The V end was cut by 0 bases, the J end by 5 bases, with 13 bases between. The CDR3 is made up of 14 amino acids. CDR3 sequence reads: CAWSVLQGGTEAFF. The CDR3, as DNA: TGTGCCTGGAGTGTACTCCAGGGTGGAACTGAAGCTTTCTTT. The complete variable domain, with remaining parts taken from reference TRBV30 and TRBJ1-1, reads SQTIHQWPATLVQPVGSPLSLECTVEGTSNPNLYWYRQAAGRGLQLLFYSVGIGQISSEVPQNLSASRPQDRQFILSSKKLLLSDSGFYLCAWSVLQGGTEAFFGQGTRLTVV.

The gene calls are TRBV4-1 and TRBJ2-5; D is perhaps TRBD1 (5 bases). CDR1 is MGHRA, CDR2 YSYEKL, per germline. The CDR3 has 16 amino acids. Trimming took off 3 bases at V and 4 bases at J, with 18 bases between the two ends. CDR3 nucleotide sequence: TGCGCCAGCAGCCAGGTCTTTCCAGGGTTGGGAGAGACCCAGTACTTC. This sequence encodes CASSQVFPGLGETQYF.

This clone came up once. V is TRBV20-1 and J is TRBJ2-7; no firm D call. This CDR3 spans 11 amino acids. CDR1 and CDR2 from the germline V gene are DFQATT and SNEGSKA (reference sequence). Trimming removed 3 bases from V and 2 bases from J, with 5 bases in between. The CDR3 region is CSARSTYEQYF. In nucleotides, the CDR3 is TGCAGTGCTAGGTCAACCTACGAGCAGTACTTC.

This chain links TRBV11-2 with TRBJ2-5; D remains unclear. The CDR3 is 16 residues long. The V gene's germline CDR1 is SGHAT and CDR2 FQNNGV. V gave up 1 base and J gave up 0 bases, with 12 bases separating them. The CDR3 DNA is TGTGCCAGCAGCTTAGTCACCGCAGTCGACCAAGAGACCCAGTACTTC. Residues: CASSLVTAVDQETQYF.

The V and J genes are TRBV6-5 and TRBJ2-7; 10 bases line up with TRBD1. Germline assignment: CDR1 MNHEY and CDR2 SVGAGI. V shed 6 bases and J 6 bases; nucleotides not matched to a gene: 8. CDR3 length: 14 amino acids. CDR3 sequence (DNA): TGTGCCAGCAGAGCGTGGGACAGGGGTCCCGAGCAGTACTTC. It specifies CASRAWDRGPEQYF.

J is TRBJ2-2 and V is TRBV6-5; 7 bases map to TRBD1. Losses at the gene ends were 6 bases for V and 1 base for J; bases not matched to a gene: 5. The CDR3 sequence is 15 residues long. CDR1 MNHEY and CDR2 SVGAGI come from the germline V gene. CDR3 sequence (DNA): TGTGCCAGCAGGGCCGGGACAGAGAACACCGGGGAGCTGTTTTTT. Translation: CASRAGTENTGELFF.

This rearrangement joins TRBV27 to TRBJ1-5; a possible D gene is TRBD1 (5 bases). With 3 bases removed from V and 2 bases from J, the gap between germline ends came to 11 bases. This CDR3 comprises 15 residues. Germline lookup yields CDR1 MNHEY and CDR2 SMNVEV (reference sequence). This CDR3 reads CASSLDMRGNQPQHF. The CDR3 nucleotides read TGTGCCAGCAGTTTGGACATGAGAGGCAATCAGCCCCAGCATTTT.

This sequence joins TRBV7-2 and TRBJ2-3, with D perhaps TRBD1 (5 bases). Trimming stripped 5 bases from V and 3 bases from J, with 18 bases between. The CDR3 sequence is 16 residues long. CDR1 SGHTA and CDR2 FQGNSA come from the germline V gene. The CDR3 region has the DNA TGTGCCAGCAGCCGGAACACAGGCGGTGGAACAGATACGCAGTATTTT. Protein product: CASSRNTGGGTDTQYF.

This chain links TRBV19 with TRBJ1-3; D uncertain. The germline V and J ends were trimmed by 4 bases and 1 base, with 14 bases remaining between them. Germline CDR1 LNHDA, CDR2 SQIVND (reference sequence). The CDR3 is 16 residues long. The CDR3 loop is CASSTPNGVSGNTIYF. In DNA, the CDR3 is TGTGCCAGTAGTACGCCAAACGGGGTATCTGGAAACACCATATATTTT. Variable domain in full (rest from reference TRBV19 and TRBJ1-3): DGGITQSPKYLFRKEGQNVTLSCEQNLNHDAMYWYRQDPGQGLRLIYYSQIVNDFQKGDIAEGYSVSREKKESFPLTVTSAQKNPTAFYLCASSTPNGVSGNTIYFGEGSWLTVV.

The V and J genes are TRBV7-9 and TRBJ2-7, with TRBD1 as a possible D gene (6 bases). CDR1 and CDR2 (germline): SEHNR, FQNEAQ (reference sequence). The CDR3 spans 14 residues. V lost 5 bases and J lost 5, with 16 bases in between. CDR3 amino acids: CASSQQGIQDEQYF. The CDR3 DNA reads as TGTGCCAGCAGCCAACAGGGCATTCAGGACGAGCAGTACTTC.

V and J are TRBV11-3 and TRBJ1-1; possibly TRBD1 for D (5 bases). The CDR3 consists of 16 residues. The germline V gene has CDR1 SGHNT and CDR2 YENEEA. The V end lost 5 bases, the J end lost 4 bases, and 20 bases lay between the germline ends. The CDR3 DNA reads as TGTGCCAGCAGCCCTCGGGATGGGGGGAAGGGCACTGAAGCTTTCTTT. Its protein is CASSPRDGGKGTEAFF.

The CDR3 region is CASSYKRGQFF. The CDR3 DNA reads as TGTGCCAGCAGCTATAAGCGGGGACAGTTCTTC. The chain carries TRBV7-2 and TRBJ2-1; TRBD2 agrees at 7 bases. V lost 4 bases and J lost 13; bases outside the gene matches: 4. The germline V gene encodes CDR1 SGHTA and CDR2 FQGNSA. The CDR3 sequence is 11 residues long. Drawing the rest from reference TRBV7-2 and TRBJ2-1, the complete variable domain is GAGVSQSPSNKVTEKGKDVELRCDPISGHTALYWYRQSLGQGLEFLIYFQGNSAPDKSGLPSDRFSAERTGGSVSTLTIQRTQQEDSAVYLCASSYKRGQFFGPGTRLTVL.